This record covers a single T cell receptor beta chain. Antigen specificity is unknown. The sample belongs to a study of beta chain features in type 1 diabetes. The authors reverse transcribed all of the isolated RNA, so sequencing captured expressed TCRB transcripts. The method was immunoSEQ multiplex PCR; TCRdb's version includes in-frame clones alone and lacks a portion of them. Found here are hundreds of thousands of clones, over 12% of them singletons; the top ten hold 0.015%. General observations from the study: TCRB CDR3s were moderately but significantly shorter in Type 1 diabetes patients in all four CD4+ subsets.

Over 95% purity was reached by all sorted populations. This sequence was found in a man between 18 and 29 years old with type 1 diabetes. What was sequenced was naive CD4+ T cells from blood.

The CDR3 sequence is CASNPTGGNEKLFF. The CDR3 DNA follows: TGTGCCAGCAACCCGACAGGGGGAAATGAAAAACTGTTTTTT. The chain recombines TRBV7-9 with TRBJ1-4, with 9 bases lining up with TRBD1. Germline lookup yields CDR1 SEHNR and CDR2 FQNEAQ (reference sequence). J lost 5 bases, V lost 7 bases, and 5 bases had no gene match. The CDR3 runs 14 residues.